This T cell receptor beta chain was identified during a study of graft-versus-host responses after intestinal transplantation. Study-level findings and limits: Early HvG declines after transplant were associated with peak circulating GvH clone levels. Some GvH clones appeared in ileal mucosa or blood before recipient bone marrow.

The method was immunoSEQ multiplex PCR; TCRdb's version includes in-frame clones alone and lacks a portion of them. The table includes about 86,000 clones, around 89% detected once. To note about this clone: Its antigen is unidentified.

Sequenced material: unstimulated CD4+ T cells sorted from spleen or lymph node cells, taken before transplant. The TCR comes from a human donor who was the organ donor for an intestinal transplant.

The CDR3 is CASSSGQGNEQYF. As DNA, the CDR3 is TGTGCCAGCAGTTCCGGACAGGGGAACGAGCAGTACTTC. This chain connects TRBV28 to TRBJ2-7; the match to TRBD1 covers 9 bases. The CDR3 is made up of 13 amino acids. V was pared by 4 bases and J by 5 bases, with 3 bases of the junction left unmatched. CDR1 and CDR2 (germline): MDHEN, SYDVKM.